These T cell receptor beta chains were read from a single sample in a study of shared T cell receptors in the human thymus. Some clones are missing from TCRdb's copy, which holds only in-frame ones; the method was immunoSEQ multiplex PCR. Here the sample spans roughly 560,000 clones, about 84% being singletons. These data were also filed under a second study, of human thymus T cells.

The sample consisted of thymocytes. These receptors originate from a boy less than two years old with a congenital heart defect. Each CDR3 is given with its conserved first and last residue. Each record gives: D gene, V gene, J gene, CDR3 protein. The D gene is left open where the match is weak.

d_gene: TRBD2
v_gene: TRBV30
j_gene: TRBJ2-1
CDR3aa: CAWSGTSGTRSLVF

d_gene: .
v_gene: TRBV27
j_gene: TRBJ1-4
CDR3aa: CASSLRRTSEKLFF

d_gene: .
v_gene: TRBV6-1
j_gene: TRBJ2-3
CDR3aa: CASSEDPPLATDTQYF

d_gene: .
v_gene: TRBV21-1
j_gene: TRBJ2-7
CDR3aa: CASSKAPRQRVYEQYF

d_gene: .
v_gene: TRBV28
j_gene: TRBJ1-4
CDR3aa: CASIPAPRAGNEKLFF

d_gene: .
v_gene: TRBV4-2
j_gene: TRBJ2-4
CDR3aa: CASSQGKLRAKNIQYF

d_gene: .
v_gene: TRBV7-6
j_gene: TRBJ1-2
CDR3aa: CASSLGRGDGYTF

d_gene: .
v_gene: TRBV25-1
j_gene: TRBJ1-4
CDR3aa: CASSEYRRINEKLFF

d_gene: TRBD1
v_gene: TRBV28
j_gene: TRBJ2-5
CDR3aa: CASSFRTGEETQYF

d_gene: .
v_gene: TRBV6-5
j_gene: TRBJ2-7
CDR3aa: CASSWKRGISDEQYF

d_gene: TRBD2
v_gene: TRBV7-9
j_gene: TRBJ2-2
CDR3aa: CASSNLAGGLNTGELFF

d_gene: .
v_gene: TRBV20-1
j_gene: TRBJ1-1
CDR3aa: CSATKHTEAFF

d_gene: TRBD1
v_gene: TRBV5-6
j_gene: TRBJ2-5
CDR3aa: CASSLGQGRETQYF

d_gene: TRBD2
v_gene: TRBV4-1
j_gene: TRBJ2-5
CDR3aa: CASSSPGTSVETQYF

d_gene: .
v_gene: TRBV19
j_gene: TRBJ2-4
CDR3aa: CASSSGSLVKNIQYF

d_gene: .
v_gene: TRBV6-5
j_gene: TRBJ2-7
CDR3aa: CASSYGGASSYEQYF

d_gene: TRBD1
v_gene: TRBV25-1
j_gene: TRBJ2-3
CDR3aa: CATGQGMRSADTQYF

d_gene: TRBD2
v_gene: TRBV6-1
j_gene: TRBJ2-7
CDR3aa: CASSESLSGGPLGQYF

d_gene: .
v_gene: TRBV12-5
j_gene: TRBJ2-1
CDR3aa: CASGPPFRRGEQFF